A selection of T cell receptor beta chains follows, all from one sample in a study of blood T cell repertoires in COVID-19. Some clones are missing from TCRdb's copy, which holds only in-frame ones; the method was immunoSEQ multiplex PCR. The top ten hold over 9% of the sample, which has fewer than 100,000 clones, roughly 80% seen once. Specimen: peripheral blood. The source of these receptors is a woman in her 70s with acute or convalescent COVID-19. The CDR3 runs from the conserved cysteine through the conserved F or W. D genes are given only for firm matches. Where a row states a size, it is once, few, many or the class of an expanded clone; other rows omit it.

j_gene | v_gene | abundance | len | d_gene | CDR3aa | CDR3nt
TRBJ1-1 | TRBV3-1/TRBV3-2 | - | 12 | - | CASSQLGAEAFF | TGTGCCAGCAGCCAACTCGGAGCTGAAGCTTTCTTT
TRBJ2-1 | TRBV11-2 | - | 16 | - | CASSLDVQKRHNEQFF | TGTGCCAGCAGCTTAGATGTCCAAAAGCGACACAATGAGCAGTTCTTC
TRBJ2-1 | TRBV7-3 | - | 15 | TRBD2 | CASSLSSGSYNEQFF | TGTGCCAGCAGCTTATCCAGCGGGAGCTACAATGAGCAGTTCTTC
TRBJ2-5 | TRBV11-1 | - | 14 | - | CAGASARLQETQYF | TGTGCCGGGGCTAGCGCAAGACTCCAAGAGACCCAGTACTTC
TRBJ1-2 | TRBV25-1 | - | 13 | - | CASSAGSIYGYTF | TGTGCCAGCAGTGCAGGTTCGATCTATGGCTACACCTTC
TRBJ2-1 | TRBV12-3/TRBV12-4 | few | 13 | - | CASSLQRYNEQFF | TGTGCCAGCAGTTTACAGCGGTACAATGAGCAGTTCTTC
TRBJ2-5 | TRBV5-5 | - | 15 | - | CASSVLAAPGETQYF | TGTGCCAGCAGCGTATTAGCGGCTCCAGGGGAGACCCAGTACTTC
TRBJ2-1 | TRBV28 | - | 14 | TRBD1 | CASSIQGARNEQFF | TGTGCCAGCAGCATACAGGGGGCGCGTAATGAGCAGTTCTTC
TRBJ2-7 | TRBV4-1 | - | 14 | TRBD2 | CASSPRLAGHEQYF | TGCGCCAGCAGCCCGCGGCTAGCGGGACACGAGCAGTACTTC
TRBJ2-1 | TRBV19 | - | 15 | TRBD2 | CASREISGIGNEQFF | TGTGCCAGTAGAGAGATTAGCGGGATTGGTAATGAGCAGTTCTTC
TRBJ2-3 | TRBV11-2 | once | 16 | TRBD2 | CASSWGGSGVTDTQYF | TGTGCCAGCAGCTGGGGGGGATCGGGTGTAACAGATACGCAGTATTTT
TRBJ2-1 | TRBV7-2 | - | 14 | - | CASSLAASYNEQFF | TGTGCCAGCAGCTTAGCTGCCAGTTACAATGAGCAGTTCTTC
TRBJ2-2 | TRBV5-5 | - | 16 | TRBD2 | CASSWQAGGRTGELFF | TGTGCCAGCAGCTGGCAAGCGGGAGGGCGGACCGGGGAGCTGTTTTTT
TRBJ2-1 | TRBV28 | - | 16 | TRBD2 | CASSSGGAGGDNEQFF | TGTGCCAGCAGTTCCGGGGGGGCGGGAGGTGACAATGAGCAGTTCTTC
TRBJ1-2 | TRBV29-1 | - | 12 | - | CSVDEGSSGYTF | TGCAGCGTTGACGAGGGATCCAGTGGCTACACCTTC
TRBJ2-5 | TRBV6-6 | - | 14 | TRBD1 | CASSPTGTQETQYF | TGTGCCAGCAGTCCGACAGGGACCCAAGAGACCCAGTACTTC
TRBJ2-1 | TRBV29-1 | once | 13 | TRBD1 | CSAVTGVDNEQFF | TGCAGCGCAGTGACAGGGGTGGACAATGAGCAGTTCTTC
TRBJ2-7 | TRBV3-1/TRBV3-2 | - | 15 | - | CASSPRRRDAYEQYF | TGTGCCAGCAGCCCCCGTAGGCGGGACGCCTACGAGCAGTACTTC
TRBJ2-3 | TRBV6-2/TRBV6-3 | - | 17 | TRBD2 | CASSYSLAGGPTDTQYF | TGTGCCAGCAGTTACTCCCTAGCGGGGGGACCCACAGATACGCAGTATTTT
TRBJ1-2 | TRBV5-1 | - | 14 | - | CASSLGQSNYGYTF | TGCGCCAGCAGCTTGGGGCAGTCCAACTATGGCTACACCTTC
TRBJ1-2 | TRBV10-3 | - | 14 | TRBD1 | CAISIGQGNYGYTF | TGTGCCATCAGCATTGGACAGGGCAACTATGGCTACACCTTC
TRBJ1-2 | TRBV6-1 | - | 15 | - | CASSDLGAPNYGYTF | TGTGCCAGCAGTGATCTGGGGGCTCCCAACTATGGCTACACCTTC
TRBJ2-1 | TRBV7-3 | - | 17 | TRBD2 | CASSSGLAGSSYNEQFF | TGTGCCAGCAGCTCCGGACTAGCGGGCAGCTCCTACAATGAGCAGTTCTTC
TRBJ2-1 | TRBV28 | - | 17 | TRBD2 | CASSSAGLALQDDEQFF | TGTGCCAGCAGTTCCGCGGGACTAGCGCTACAGGATGATGAGCAGTTCTTC
TRBJ2-7 | TRBV5-6 | few | 15 | TRBD1 | CASSFTGTASYEQYF | TGTGCCAGCAGCTTTACCGGGACAGCTTCCTACGAGCAGTACTTC
TRBJ2-3 | TRBV19 | few | 13 | - | CASSTGEVWAQYF | TGTGCCAGTAGTACCGGGGAGGTTTGGGCGCAGTATTTT
TRBJ1-1 | TRBV7-8 | few | 17 | TRBD1 | CASSSRDRGLSRTEAFF | TGTGCCAGCAGCTCCCGGGACAGGGGGCTTTCTCGGACTGAAGCTTTCTTT
TRBJ1-2 | TRBV6-7 | - | 17 | - | CASSYPTGPRVNYGYTF | TGTGCCAGCAGTTACCCAACCGGTCCCAGGGTGAACTATGGCTACACCTTC
TRBJ2-5 | TRBV14 | - | 13 | - | CASASRGGGTQYF | TGTGCCAGCGCCTCCCGAGGGGGGGGGACCCAGTACTTC
TRBJ2-1 | TRBV29-1 | - | 12 | TRBD1 | CSVEAGTGTKFF | TGCAGCGTTGAAGCCGGGACAGGTACTAAGTTCTTC
TRBJ1-5 | TRBV7-9 | few | 19 | - | CASSLETGGYPVSNQPQHF | TGTGCCAGCAGCTTAGAGACGGGTGGGTACCCGGTTAGCAATCAGCCCCAGCATTTT
TRBJ2-7 | TRBV30 | - | 12 | - | CAWKQGTYEQYF | TGTGCCTGGAAACAGGGTACCTACGAGCAGTACTTC
TRBJ1-6 | TRBV19 | - | 13 | TRBD1 | CASSTTGGSPLHF | TGTGCCAGTAGTACCACAGGGGGATCACCCCTCCACTTT
TRBJ2-5 | TRBV6-5 | - | 11 | - | CASILGGTQYF | TGTGCCAGCATCCTAGGGGGGACCCAGTACTTC
TRBJ2-7 | TRBV9 | - | 15 | - | CASSVGIGSTYEQYF | TGTGCCAGCAGCGTAGGCATCGGGTCTACCTACGAGCAGTACTTC
TRBJ1-4 | TRBV28 | - | 14 | TRBD1 | CASSLDRVREKLFF | TGTGCCAGCAGTCTAGACAGGGTACGTGAAAAACTGTTTTTT
TRBJ1-6 | TRBV28 | - | 14 | - | CASSLFRYNSPLHF | TGTGCCAGCAGTTTATTCCGGTATAATTCACCCCTCCACTTT
TRBJ1-5 | TRBV21-1 | - | 17 | - | CASSKDRGGRGYQPQHF | TGTGCCAGCAGCAAAGATCGGGGAGGGAGGGGATATCAGCCCCAGCATTTT
TRBJ2-3 | TRBV11-2 | - | 15 | - | CASSLDGRNTDTQYF | TGTGCCAGCAGCTTAGACGGCAGGAACACAGATACGCAGTATTTT
TRBJ2-1 | TRBV9 | - | 13 | - | CASSGSSRGEQFF | TGTGCCAGCAGCGGGTCCTCGCGGGGTGAGCAGTTCTTC